One sample yielded the 15 T cell receptor beta chains listed below, sequenced in a study of shared clonotypes between healthy human individuals. Assay: immunoSEQ multiplex PCR; the TCRdb copy retains only in-frame clones and omits some. This sample carries about 470,000 clones, roughly 80% of them seen once, and the ten largest clones take roughly 13%. Sequenced: PBMCs. The receptor source for this set is a woman aged 40 to 50 in good health. Some clones in this sample may be carry-over from other donors' samples.

This chain connects TRBV2 to TRBJ1-4; 9 positions agree with TRBD1. V shed 1 base and J 7 bases; nucleotides not matched to a gene: 7. The CDR3 has 16 amino acids. Germline V CDR1 and CDR2: SNHLY, FYNNEI. CDR3 in amino acids: CASSEGGTGLGEKLFF. CDR3 sequence (DNA): TGTGCCAGCAGTGAAGGTGGGACAGGGCTTGGTGAAAAACTGTTTTTT.

CDR3 sequence (DNA): TGTGCCAGCAGTTGGGCAGGGGGCTGGGAGACCCAGTACTTC. It specifies CASSWAGGWETQYF. The rearrangement joins TRBV6-5 to TRBJ2-5; 8 nucleotides align to TRBD1. Germline values: CDR1 MNHEY, CDR2 SVGAGI. V trimming: 4 bases; J trimming: 5 bases; junction bases outside the gene matches: 6. This CDR3 is built from 14 residues.

V usage is TRBV5-1 and J usage is TRBJ2-1; 7 bases agree with TRBD1. V lost 7 bases and J lost 1; bases outside the gene matches: 5. The CDR3 has 14 residues. Germline-derived CDR1 and CDR2 are SGHRS and YFSETQ. CDR3 nucleotides: TGCGCCAGCGGAGAGGGGGCTTCCTACAATGAGCAGTTCTTC. Translated: CASGEGASYNEQFF.

Concerning this clone: Different DNA sequences within this sample yield the same CDR3. CDR3 nucleotides: TGTGCCAGCAGCCGTGGGGGCAGCTATGGCTACACCTTC. Translating gives CASSRGGSYGYTF. This chain links TRBV11-2 with TRBJ1-2, with a possible D match to TRBD1 (6 bases). Trimming pared 5 bases from V and 4 bases from J, leaving 11 bases between. In germline, CDR1 is SGHAT, CDR2 FQNNGV. This CDR3 has 13 amino acids.

The rearrangement links TRBV10-3 to TRBJ1-2; 7 bases line up with TRBD1. J gave up 2 bases and V 11 bases, and 14 bases lay outside the gene matches. Germline V lookup: CDR1 ENHRY, CDR2 SYGVKD. This CDR3 comprises 15 residues. CDR3 residues: CAGWAGGTTNYGYTF. The CDR3 coding sequence is TGTGCCGGGTGGGCAGGGGGGACAACCAACTATGGCTACACCTTC.

The chain has TRBV7-2 and TRBJ2-7; the D gene is possibly TRBD2 (6 bases). V was cut by 0 bases and J by 0 bases, with 9 bases left in between. Germline CDR1 is SGHTA and CDR2 is FQGNSA. The length of the CDR3 is 15 residues. The CDR3 sequence: CASSLAGGPSYEQYF. CDR3 in DNA: TGTGCCAGCAGCTTAGCGGGAGGACCCTCCTACGAGCAGTACTTC.

This clone turned up a few times. This rearrangement joins TRBV5-6 to TRBJ1-2; possibly TRBD1 for D (5 bases). The length of the CDR3 is 15 residues. Germline loops: CDR1 SGHDT, CDR2 YYEEEE. V was trimmed by 9 bases and J by 0 bases, leaving 18 bases between them. The CDR3 DNA reads as TGTGCCACCCGAAGACAGTCGCTGGCTAACTATGGCTACACCTTC. This sequence encodes CATRRQSLANYGYTF.

The chain links TRBV5-1 to TRBJ2-3, with D perhaps matching TRBD1 or TRBD2 (5 bases each). The CDR3 consists of 14 residues. Trimming removed 3 bases at V and 2 bases at J, with 10 bases between. The germline V gene has CDR1 SGHRS and CDR2 YFSETQ. The CDR3 sequence: CASSSGRYTDTQYF. The CDR3 DNA reads as TGCGCCAGCAGCTCGGGACGATACACAGATACGCAGTATTTT.

The J gene is TRBJ2-7, the V gene TRBV7-3; the D gene is possibly TRBD1 (6 bases). Trimming removed 1 base at V and 4 bases at J, with 8 bases between. The CDR3 length is 13 residues. Germline V CDR1 and CDR2: SGHTA, FQGTGA. The CDR3 sequence: CASSLNREYEQYF. CDR3 in DNA: TGTGCCAGCAGCTTAAACAGGGAATACGAGCAGTACTTC.

This sequence joins TRBV7-2 and TRBJ2-5, with TRBD2 matching over 13 bases. V lost 5 bases, J lost 7 bases, and 10 bases stayed unmatched. This CDR3 spans 16 amino acids. Germline V gene lookup returns CDR1 SGHTA and CDR2 FQGNSA. The CDR3 spells CASSTRTSGSLVTQYF. The CDR3 DNA follows: TGTGCCAGCAGCACCCGGACTAGCGGGAGCTTGGTGACCCAGTACTTC.

The chain employs TRBV18 and TRBJ2-5, with 9 positions matching TRBD1. The V and J ends lost 6 bases and 4 bases, in that order; junction bases with no gene match: 9. There are 15 residues in the CDR3. Germline V CDR1 and CDR2: KGHSH, LQKENI. The CDR3 loop reads CASSLPGQGGETQYF. DNA for the CDR3: TGTGCCAGCTCCCTACCGGGACAGGGAGGAGAGACCCAGTACTTC.

The chain combines TRBV6-6 with TRBJ1-2; 7 nucleotides line up with TRBD1. Germline CDR1 and CDR2: MNHNY and SVGAGI (reference sequence). V lost 5 bases to trimming and J lost 4 bases; unmatched junction nucleotides: 10. CDR3 size: 15 residues. DNA for the CDR3: TGTGCCAGCAGTGCCTTGGACAGGCTCACCTATGGCTACACCTTC. This sequence encodes CASSALDRLTYGYTF.

CDR3 sequence (DNA): TGTGCCAGCAGTCTACACTCAGGGAGTGGGGCCAACGTCCTGACTTTC. Amino acids: CASSLHSGSGANVLTF. The genes are TRBV27 and TRBJ2-6, with D perhaps given as TRBD1 or TRBD2 (5 bases each). The V end was cut by 5 bases, the J end by 3 bases, with 14 bases between. Germline V gene data show CDR1 as MNHEY and CDR2 as SMNVEV (reference sequence). This CDR3 is 16 amino acids long.

The chain recombines TRBV30 with TRBJ2-3; 7 nucleotides agree with TRBD2. Germline V gene sequence: CDR1 GTSNPN, CDR2 SVGIG (reference sequence). The CDR3 has 13 residues. Trimming removed 8 bases from V and 3 bases from J; junction bases left unmatched: 8. In nucleotides, the CDR3 is TGTGCCGTGAGGGCGGGAGTGACAGATACGCAGTATTTT. Encoded protein: CAVRAGVTDTQYF.

This clone was observed once. The CDR3 here is CASSNQRDIETQYF. Written as DNA, the CDR3 is TGCGCCAGCAGTAATCAGCGGGATATAGAGACCCAGTACTTC. The gene calls are TRBV23-1 and TRBJ2-5; 7 bases fit TRBD2. TRBV23-1 is known as an ORF, though its function is uncertain. Losses at the gene ends were 5 bases for V and 4 bases for J; bases not matched to a gene: 7. The CDR3 loop spans 14 amino acids.